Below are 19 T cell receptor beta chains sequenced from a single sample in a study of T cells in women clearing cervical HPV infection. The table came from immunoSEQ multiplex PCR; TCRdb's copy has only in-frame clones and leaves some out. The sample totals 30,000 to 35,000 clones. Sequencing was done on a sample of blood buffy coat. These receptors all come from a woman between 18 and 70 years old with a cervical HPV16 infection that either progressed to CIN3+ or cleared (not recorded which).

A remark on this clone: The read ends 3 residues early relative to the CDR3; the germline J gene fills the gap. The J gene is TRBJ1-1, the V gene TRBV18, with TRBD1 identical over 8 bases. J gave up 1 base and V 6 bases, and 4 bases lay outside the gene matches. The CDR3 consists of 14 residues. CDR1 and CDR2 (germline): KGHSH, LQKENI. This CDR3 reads CASSRTGPNTEAFF. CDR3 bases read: TGTGCCAGCTCCCGGACAGGGCCGAACACTGAA.

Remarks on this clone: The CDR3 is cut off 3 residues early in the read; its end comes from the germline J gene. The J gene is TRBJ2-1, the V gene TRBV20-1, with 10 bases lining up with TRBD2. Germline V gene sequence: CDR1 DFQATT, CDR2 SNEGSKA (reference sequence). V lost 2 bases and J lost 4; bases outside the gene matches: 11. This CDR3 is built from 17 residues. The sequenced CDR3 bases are TGCAGTGCTAGACCTGGGGGAGCGGGAGGGGCATACAATGAG. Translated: CSARPGGAGGAYNE. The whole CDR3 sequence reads CSARPGGAGGAYNEQFF.

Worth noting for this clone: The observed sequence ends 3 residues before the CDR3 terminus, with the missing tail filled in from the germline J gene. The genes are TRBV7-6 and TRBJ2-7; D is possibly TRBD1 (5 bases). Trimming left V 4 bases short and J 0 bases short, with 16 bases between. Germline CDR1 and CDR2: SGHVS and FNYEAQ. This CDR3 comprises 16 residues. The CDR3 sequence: CASSSGQGELSYEQYF. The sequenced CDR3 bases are TGTGCCAGCAGCTCAGGCCAGGGCGAACTCTCCTACGAG.

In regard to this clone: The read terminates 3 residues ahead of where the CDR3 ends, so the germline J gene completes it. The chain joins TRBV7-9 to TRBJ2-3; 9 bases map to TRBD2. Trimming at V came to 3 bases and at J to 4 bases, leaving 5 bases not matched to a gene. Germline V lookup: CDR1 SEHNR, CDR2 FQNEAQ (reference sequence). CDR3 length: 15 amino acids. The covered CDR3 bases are TGTGCCAGCAGCTTTAGCGGGAGAAACTCAGATACG. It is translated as CASSFSGRNSDT. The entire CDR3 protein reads CASSFSGRNSDTQYF.

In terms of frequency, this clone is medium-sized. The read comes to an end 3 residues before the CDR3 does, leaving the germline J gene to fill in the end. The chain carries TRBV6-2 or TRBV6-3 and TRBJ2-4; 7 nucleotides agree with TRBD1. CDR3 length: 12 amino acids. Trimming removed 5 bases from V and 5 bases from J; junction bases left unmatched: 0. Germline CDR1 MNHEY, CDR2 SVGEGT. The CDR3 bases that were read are TGTGCCAGCAGTGACAGGGAAAACATT. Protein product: CASSDRENI. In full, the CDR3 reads CASSDRENIQYF.

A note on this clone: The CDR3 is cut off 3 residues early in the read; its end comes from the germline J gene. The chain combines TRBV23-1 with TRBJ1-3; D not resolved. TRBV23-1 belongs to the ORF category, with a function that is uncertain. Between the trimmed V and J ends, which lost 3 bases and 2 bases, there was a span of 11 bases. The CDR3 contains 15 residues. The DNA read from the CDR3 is TGCGCCAGCAGTCATTCCGCGGGTACTGGAAACACC. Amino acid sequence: CASSHSAGTGNT. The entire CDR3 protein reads CASSHSAGTGNTIYF.

CDR3 protein: CATQEGRVAYNEQFF. The CDR3 DNA, read in part, is TGTGCCACTCAGGAGGGCAGGGTGGCCTACAATGAG. V usage is TRBV2 and J usage is TRBJ2-1; tentative D call: TRBD2 (6 bases). Read coverage stops 3 residues before the CDR3 terminus; the germline J gene supplies the remainder. Germline-derived CDR1 and CDR2 are SNHLY and FYNNEI. The CDR3 totals 15 residues. V lost 10 bases and J 2 bases, leaving 18 bases between the germline ends.

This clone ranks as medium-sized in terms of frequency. Incomplete CDR3 DNA: TGTGCCAGCAGCTTCGGCGGCGGGGGGGACTACGAG. Translation: CASSFGGGGDYE. The full CDR3 is CASSFGGGGDYEQYF. This chain uses TRBV5-5 with TRBJ2-7; 9 positions agree with TRBD2. The read terminates 3 residues before the CDR3 end, so the remaining end is supplied by the germline J gene. The germline V gene encodes CDR1 SGHKS and CDR2 YYEKEE (reference sequence). The V segment lost 2 bases and the J segment 3 bases; nucleotides outside the gene matches: 6. The CDR3 covers 15 residues.

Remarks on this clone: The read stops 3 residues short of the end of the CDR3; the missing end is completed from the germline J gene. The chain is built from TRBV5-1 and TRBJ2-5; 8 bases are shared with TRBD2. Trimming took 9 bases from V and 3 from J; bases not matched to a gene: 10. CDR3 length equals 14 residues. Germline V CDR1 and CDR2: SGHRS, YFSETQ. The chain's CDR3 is CATPTPGGKETQYF. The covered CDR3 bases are TGCGCCACCCCAACACCGGGGGGGAAAGAGACC.

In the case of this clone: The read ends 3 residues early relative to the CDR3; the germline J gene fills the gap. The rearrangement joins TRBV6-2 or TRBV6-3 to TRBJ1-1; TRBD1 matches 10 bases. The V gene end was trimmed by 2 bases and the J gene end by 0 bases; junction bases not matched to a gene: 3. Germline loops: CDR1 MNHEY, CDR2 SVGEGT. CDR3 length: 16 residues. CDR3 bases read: TGTGCCAGCAGTTACCATGGACAGGGGGTGAACACTGAA. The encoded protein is CASSYHGQGVNTE. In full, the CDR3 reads CASSYHGQGVNTEAFF.

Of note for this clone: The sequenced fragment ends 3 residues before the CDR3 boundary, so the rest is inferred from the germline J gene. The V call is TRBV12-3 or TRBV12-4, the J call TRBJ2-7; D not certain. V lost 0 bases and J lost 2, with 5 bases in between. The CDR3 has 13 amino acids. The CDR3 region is CASSLAFPYEQYF. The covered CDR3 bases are TGTGCCAGCAGTTTAGCCTTTCCCTACGAG.

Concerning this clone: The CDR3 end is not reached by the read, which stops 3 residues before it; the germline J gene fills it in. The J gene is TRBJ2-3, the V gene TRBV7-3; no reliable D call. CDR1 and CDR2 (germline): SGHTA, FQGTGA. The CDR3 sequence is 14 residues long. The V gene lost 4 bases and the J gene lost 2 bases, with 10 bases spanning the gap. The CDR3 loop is CASSSEGFTDTQYF. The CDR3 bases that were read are TGTGCCAGCAGCTCAGAAGGTTTCACAGATACG.

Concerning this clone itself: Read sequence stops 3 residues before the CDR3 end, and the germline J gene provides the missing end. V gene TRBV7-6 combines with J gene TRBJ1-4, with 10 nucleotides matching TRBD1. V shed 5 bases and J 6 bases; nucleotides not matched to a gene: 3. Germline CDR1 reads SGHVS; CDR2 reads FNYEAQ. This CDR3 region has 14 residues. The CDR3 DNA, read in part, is TGTGCCAGCAGCCGGGACAGGGGCGATGAAAAA. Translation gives CASSRDRGDEK. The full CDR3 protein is CASSRDRGDEKLFF.

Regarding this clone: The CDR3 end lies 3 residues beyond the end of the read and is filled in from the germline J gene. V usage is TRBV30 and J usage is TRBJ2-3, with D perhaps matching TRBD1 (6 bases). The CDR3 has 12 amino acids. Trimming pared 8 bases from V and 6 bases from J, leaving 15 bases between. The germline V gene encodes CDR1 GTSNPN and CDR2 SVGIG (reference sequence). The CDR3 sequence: CARETGGDTQYF. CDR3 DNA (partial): TGTGCCCGCGAGACAGGCGGTGATACG.

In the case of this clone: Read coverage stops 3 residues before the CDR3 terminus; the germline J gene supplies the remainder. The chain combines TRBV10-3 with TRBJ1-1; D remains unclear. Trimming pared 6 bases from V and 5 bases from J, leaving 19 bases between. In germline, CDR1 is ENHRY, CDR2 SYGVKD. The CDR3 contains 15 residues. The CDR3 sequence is CAIRGGEVSGTEAFF. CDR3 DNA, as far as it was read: TGTGCCATCAGGGGCGGGGAGGTCAGTGGGACTGAA.

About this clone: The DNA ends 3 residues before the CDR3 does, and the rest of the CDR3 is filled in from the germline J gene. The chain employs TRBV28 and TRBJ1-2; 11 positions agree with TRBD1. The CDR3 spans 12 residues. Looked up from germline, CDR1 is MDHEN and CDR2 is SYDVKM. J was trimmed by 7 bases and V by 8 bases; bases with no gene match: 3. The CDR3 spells CASGQGAGGYTF. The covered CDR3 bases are TGTGCCAGCGGACAGGGGGCTGGTGGC.

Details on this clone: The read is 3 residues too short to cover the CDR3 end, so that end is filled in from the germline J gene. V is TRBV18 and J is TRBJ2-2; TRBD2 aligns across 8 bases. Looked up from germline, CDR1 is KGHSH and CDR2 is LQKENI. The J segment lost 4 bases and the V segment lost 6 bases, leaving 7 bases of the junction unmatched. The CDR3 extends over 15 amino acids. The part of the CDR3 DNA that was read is TGTGCCAGCTCGCCAACTAGCGGTTCCACCGGGGAG. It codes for CASSPTSGSTGE. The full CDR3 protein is CASSPTSGSTGELFF.

CDR3 in amino acids: CASSLGGTSSYEQYF. The sequenced CDR3 bases are TGTGCCAGCAGCTTAGGCGGGACAAGCTCCTACGAG. The rearrangement joins TRBV7-2 to TRBJ2-7; D could derive from TRBD1 or TRBD2 (6 bases each). The missing CDR3 end, 3 residues past where the read stops, is filled in from the germline J gene. This CDR3 region has 15 residues. From germline, CDR1 is SGHTA and CDR2 FQGNSA. Trimming took off 1 base at V and 0 bases at J, with 10 bases between the two ends.

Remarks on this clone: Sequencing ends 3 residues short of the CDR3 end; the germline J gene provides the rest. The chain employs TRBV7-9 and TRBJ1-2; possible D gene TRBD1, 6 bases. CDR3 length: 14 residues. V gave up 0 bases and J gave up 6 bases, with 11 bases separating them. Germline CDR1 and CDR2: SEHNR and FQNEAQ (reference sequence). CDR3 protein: CASSLAGGGDGYTF. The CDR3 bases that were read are TGTGCCAGCAGCTTAGCAGGAGGGGGGGATGGC.